Listed below are T cell receptor beta chains from one sample, sequenced in a study of blood T cell repertoires in COVID-19. The repertoire was sequenced with immunoSEQ multiplex PCR; TCRdb's copy has only in-frame clones and lacks some. This table has approximately 250,000 clones, about 91% appearing once. Sequencing was carried out using PBMCs or T cells enriched from blood (not recorded which). The source of these receptors is a man aged 40-55 years who had been exposed to COVID-19. CDR3s include the opening cysteine and the closing phenylalanine or tryptophan. Fields, in order: clone size, V gene, CDR3 protein. Rows may omit the clone size; those that give it use once, few, many or a size class.

>once|TRBV25-1
CASASGREDTGELFF
>-|TRBV2
CASSEGAGTYEQYF
>-|TRBV6-2/TRBV6-3
CASSYLAGGGETQYF
>-|TRBV28
CASSFRGKGNTIYF
>-|TRBV10-3
CAISESTVQGHEQYF
>-|TRBV6-6
CASTSGTGNQPQHF
>once|TRBV5-4
CASSPGHSTDTQYF
>-|TRBV25-1
CASTDRGGQPQHF
>-|TRBV6-5
CATSGGNTIYF
>-|TRBV20-1
CSASPNSISYEQYF
>-|TRBV19
CASSKTGTGGVSNEQFF
>-|TRBV6-5
CASSYSSGTSGNTIYF
>-|TRBV27
CASTSDRDNEKLFF
>once|TRBV19
CASSEQVDAYNSPLHF
>-|TRBV9
CASSVGTVSYNEQFF
>once|TRBV7-9
CASSRDNPNQPQHF
>-|TRBV6-4
CASSVTGNTGELFF
>-|TRBV19
CASSDSAGYRKETQYF
>-|TRBV12-5
CASGLVYLESSYNEQFF
>-|TRBV5-6
CASSLALDPEGGETQYF
>-|TRBV30
CAWKTTGVAYNSPLHF
>-|TRBV10-2
CASSEFLGTEAFF
>-|TRBV5-4
CASSLTETVSGANVLTF
>-|TRBV4-2
CASSQDRLAGNIQYF
>-|TRBV12-5
CASGLVRGTGDEKLFF
>-|TRBV24-1
CATRSAAGGPIEQFF
>-|TRBV11-3
CASSLRTGITDTQYF
>-|TRBV28
CASSFQPRTGVEQYF
>-|TRBV12-3/TRBV12-4
CASSLTGAGPQHF
>-|TRBV19
CASSEIAGGNQPQHF
>-|TRBV3-1/TRBV3-2
CASSQDPRGEEKLFF
>-|TRBV7-3
CASSLAREGEQYF
>-|TRBV18
CASSTTGGIILVEFF
>-|TRBV6-4
CASSVYPEQDSSSGNTIYF
>-|TRBV5-1
CASSYGQGGREKLFF
>-|TRBV12-5
CASGLDSGRLYGYTF